The table lists the clone carrying this T cell receptor (beta chain) with a count of one. The team ran DNA from unsorted PBMCs on ten immunoSEQ deep assay plates for sequencing. The protocol was immunoSEQ multiplex PCR, while the TCRdb copy is restricted to in-frame clones and leaves out a portion. The top ten clones hold 9.5% to 15% of a sample with some 450,000 clones, around 77% of them seen once. The sample belongs to a study of shared clonotypes between healthy human individuals. All donors were healthy HIV-negative adults lacking recent acute infections or vaccinations. This CDR3 comprises 16 residues. Germline V CDR1 and CDR2: SGHVS, FQNEAQ. V was cut by 5 bases and J by 3 bases, with 20 bases left in between.

Material for sequencing was PBMCs. J is TRBJ2-7 and V is TRBV7-8, with D possibly being TRBD2 (5 bases). The source of this sequence is a woman in her thirties or forties in good health. Some clones in this sample may be carry-over from other donors' samples. The CDR3: CASSTRLSGFIYEQYF. The CDR3 DNA reads TGTGCCAGCAGCACACGACTAAGCGGTTTCATCTACGAGCAGTACTTC.